These 8 T cell receptor beta chains share one sample of origin, sequenced in a study of neurological immune-mediated disorders. The time point: longitudinal time-point 3. A single record per CDR3 protein comes from TCRdb applying MiXCR to the 5' RACE reads. The sample gives some 43,000 distinct CDR3 sequences, about an eighth of which show up once; approximately 9% is in the top ten. The specimen sequenced was PBMCs. These receptors originate from a male donor with HTLV-1-associated myelopathy (HAM/TSP).

This clonotype was counted at least ten times. This sequence joins TRBV3-1 and TRBJ2-2; 8 bases match TRBD2. V lost 4 bases, J lost 6 bases, and 4 bases stayed unmatched. This CDR3 contains 14 residues. Germline V CDR1 and CDR2: LGHDT, YNNKEL (reference sequence). The CDR3 region has the DNA TGTGCCAGCAGCCGGGGGACTAGAGCCGGGGAGCTGTTTTTT. It encodes CASSRGTRAGELFF.

The chain carries TRBV28 and TRBJ2-4; TRBD1 might be the D (6 bases). The CDR3 has 14 residues. V gave up 1 base and J gave up 9 bases, with 13 bases separating them. The germline gives CDR1 MDHEN, CDR2 SYDVKM. The CDR3 loop reads CASSLYREGAIQYF. In DNA, the CDR3 is TGTGCCAGCAGTTTATACAGGGAAGGGGCCATTCAGTACTTC. The entire variable domain, with the rest obtained from reference TRBV28 and TRBJ2-4, is as follows: DVKVTQSSRYLVKRTGEKVFLECVQDMDHENMFWYRQDPGLGLRLIYFSYDVKMKEKGDIPEGYSVSREKKERFSLILESASTNQTSMYLCASSLYREGAIQYFGAGTRLSVL.

This clonotype came up many times. This CDR3 reads CASSADRKRGNTIYF. The CDR3, as DNA: TGTGCCAGCAGCGCCGACAGGAAGAGAGGAAACACCATATATTTT. The rearrangement uses TRBV9 and TRBJ1-3, with D possibly matching TRBD1 (6 bases). This CDR3 region has 15 residues. Trimming removed 3 bases at V and 4 bases at J, with 14 bases between. The germline V gene encodes CDR1 SGDLS and CDR2 YYNGEE.

Many counts were recorded for this clonotype. V gene TRBV18 combines with J gene TRBJ1-4; 8 nucleotides agree with TRBD1. The germline gives CDR1 KGHSH, CDR2 LQKENI. J was trimmed by 3 bases and V by 3 bases; bases with no gene match: 9. The length of the CDR3 is 17 residues. CDR3 sequence: CASSPRDRSTANEKLFF. CDR3 nucleotides: TGTGCCAGCTCACCGCGGGACAGGTCGACAGCTAATGAAAAACTGTTTTTT.

This clonotype was detected a few times. CDR3 bases: TGTGCCAGCAGCTCCAGCGGGGCTGCAGATACGCAGTATTTT. It translates to CASSSSGAADTQYF. The rearrangement uses TRBV5-6 and TRBJ2-3; 7 bases are a match to TRBD2. The CDR3 covers 14 residues. V lost 3 bases to trimming and J lost 4 bases; unmatched junction nucleotides: 5. The V gene's germline CDR1 is SGHDT and CDR2 YYEEEE.

At least ten counts were recorded for this clonotype. The chain combines TRBV10-3 with TRBJ1-1, with 8 bases aligning to TRBD1. Germline values: CDR1 ENHRY, CDR2 SYGVKD. V dropped 6 bases and J dropped 5; count of bases not matched to a gene: 8. This CDR3 is 14 amino acids long. The CDR3 loop reads CAIRTTGVRTEAFF. DNA of the CDR3: TGTGCCATCAGGACGACAGGGGTGCGGACTGAAGCTTTCTTT.

This clonotype was detected only a few times. The chain joins TRBV29-1 to TRBJ1-1; 9 nucleotides match TRBD1. CDR1 and CDR2 (germline): SQVTM, ANQGSEA. CDR3 size: 12 residues. Unmatched junction bases numbered 4, after V lost 7 bases and J lost 4 bases. The CDR3 region is CSARQGGTEAFF. The CDR3 DNA reads TGCAGCGCCCGACAGGGGGGCACTGAAGCTTTCTTT.

This clonotype was counted at least ten times. The rearrangement uses TRBV5-1 and TRBJ1-6; 10 nucleotides match TRBD1. CDR3 length: 14 residues. Trimming removed 4 bases from V and 8 bases from J; junction bases left unmatched: 3. CDR1 is SGHRS and CDR2 is YFSETQ in the germline V gene. Here the CDR3 reads CASSRQGADSPLHF. The CDR3 region has the DNA TGCGCCAGCAGCCGACAGGGGGCAGATTCACCCCTCCACTTT.